These T cell receptor beta chains were read from a single sample in a study of Graves' ophthalmopathy and Graves' hyperthyroidism. TCRdb re-analysed the multiplex PCR reads in MiXCR, keeping a single row per CDR3 protein. Among about 400,000 distinct CDR3 sequences listed, about 16% were seen once. The sample comprised peripheral blood. These receptors were obtained from a woman aged 18-30 years with stable Graves' hyperthyroidism. Each CDR3 is given with its conserved first and last residue. Each record gives: D gene, V gene, clone size, J gene, CDR3 protein, CDR3 DNA. The D gene is left open where the match is weak. For some rows the clone size is stated as once, few or many, or as a class when expanded; others skip it.

>.|TRBV5-4|few|TRBJ1-2
CASSLGSPAGFYGYTF
TGTGCCAGCAGCTTGGGGTCGCCCGCAGGCTTCTATGGCTACACCTTC
>.|TRBV20-1|few|TRBJ1-2
CSARDGAGAHYGYTF
TGCAGTGCTAGAGATGGAGCAGGGGCACACTATGGCTACACCTTC
>.|TRBV29-1|.|TRBJ2-5
CSTWAGQETQYF
TGCAGCACTTGGGCAGGGCAAGAGACCCAGTACTTC
>TRBD1|TRBV7-8|many|TRBJ1-2
CASSLTGTGAYGYTF
TGTGCCAGCAGCCTGACCGGGACAGGGGCCTATGGCTACACCTTC
>.|TRBV12-3/TRBV12-4|many|TRBJ1-5
CASSETGTSQPQHF
TGTGCCAGCAGTGAAACAGGGACGAGTCAGCCCCAGCATTTT
>.|TRBV15|many|TRBJ1-2
CATSRDLGGGGYTF
TGTGCCACCAGCAGAGATCTGGGGGGCGGTGGCTACACCTTC
>TRBD1|TRBV24-1|many|TRBJ1-5
CATSEGGTGYQPQHF
TGTGCCACCAGTGAGGGAGGGACAGGGTACCAGCCCCAGCATTTT
>.|TRBV10-3|few|TRBJ1-3
CAISESTLAAGGLRNTIYF
TGTGCCATCAGTGAGTCGACGTTGGCGGCAGGAGGACTCCGAAACACCATATATTTT
>.|TRBV28|.|TRBJ2-7
CASSFPSDAYEQYF
TGTGCCAGCAGTTTCCCCAGCGACGCCTACGAGCAGTACTTC
>.|TRBV6-1|many|TRBJ1-2
CASSRQEASAGYTF
TGTGCCAGTAGTAGACAGGAGGCGTCGGCTGGCTACACCTTC
>.|TRBV4-1|few|TRBJ1-5
CASSHGHPNQPQHF
TGCGCCAGCAGCCACGGACACCCCAATCAGCCCCAGCATTTT
>.|TRBV19|many|TRBJ1-1
CASSALRRAFF
TGTGCCAGTAGTGCACTCAGGCGAGCTTTCTTT
>TRBD1|TRBV9|many|TRBJ2-7
CASSTSGQPYEQYF
TGTGCCAGCAGCACCTCGGGACAGCCCTACGAGCAGTACTTC
>.|TRBV20-1|many|TRBJ2-5
CSARSAGETQYF
TGCAGTGCTAGGTCGGCTGGGGAGACCCAGTACTTC
>.|TRBV6-1|many|TRBJ1-1
CASSEDPGMNTEAFF
TGTGCCAGCAGTGAAGACCCTGGGATGAACACTGAAGCTTTCTTT
>TRBD1|TRBV12-3/TRBV12-4|.|TRBJ2-7
CASSVRTGGDEQYF
TGTGCCAGCAGTGTCCGGACAGGGGGGGACGAGCAGTACTTC
>.|TRBV19|many|TRBJ1-2
CASSNSADRSGYTF
TGTGCCAGTAGTAACAGTGCCGACCGTTCTGGCTACACCTTC
>.|TRBV11-2|many|TRBJ2-4
CASSPTVGENIQYF
TGTGCCAGCAGCCCCACGGTGGGGGAAAACATTCAGTACTTC
>.|TRBV12-3/TRBV12-4|many|TRBJ1-2
CASSLVTGGGNYGYTF
TGTGCCAGCAGTTTAGTGACAGGAGGGGGAAACTATGGCTACACCTTC
>.|TRBV7-3|many|TRBJ1-1
CASSLSRGNTEAFF
TGTGCCAGCAGCTTATCGCGGGGGAACACTGAAGCTTTCTTT
>.|TRBV27|many|TRBJ2-7
CASRPQRGMGYEQYF
TGTGCCAGCAGACCCCAGCGAGGGATGGGCTACGAGCAGTACTTC
>TRBD1|TRBV11-2|many|TRBJ1-2
CASSRRGQQGIAYGYTF
TGTGCCAGCAGCAGAAGGGGACAGCAGGGGATTGCTTATGGCTACACCTTC
>.|TRBV19|many|TRBJ1-1
CASSEHMGTEAFF
TGTGCCAGTAGTGAGCACATGGGGACTGAAGCTTTCTTT